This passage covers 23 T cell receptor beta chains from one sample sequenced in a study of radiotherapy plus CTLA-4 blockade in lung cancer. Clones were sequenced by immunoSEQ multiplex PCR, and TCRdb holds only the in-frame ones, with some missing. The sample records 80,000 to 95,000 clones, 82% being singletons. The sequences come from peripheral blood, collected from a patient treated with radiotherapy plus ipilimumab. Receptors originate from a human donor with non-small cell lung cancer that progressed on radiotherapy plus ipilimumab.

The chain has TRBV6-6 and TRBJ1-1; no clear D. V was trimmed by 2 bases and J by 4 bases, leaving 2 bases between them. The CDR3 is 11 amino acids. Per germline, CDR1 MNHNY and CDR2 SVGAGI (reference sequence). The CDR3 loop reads CASSYVTEAFF. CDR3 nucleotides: TGTGCCAGCAGTTACGTCACTGAAGCTTTCTTT.

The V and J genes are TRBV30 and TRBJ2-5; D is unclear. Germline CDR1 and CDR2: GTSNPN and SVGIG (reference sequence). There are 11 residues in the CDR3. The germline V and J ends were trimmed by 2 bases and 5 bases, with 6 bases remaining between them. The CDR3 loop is CAWSFKETQYF. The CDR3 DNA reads TGTGCCTGGAGTTTTAAGGAGACCCAGTACTTC.

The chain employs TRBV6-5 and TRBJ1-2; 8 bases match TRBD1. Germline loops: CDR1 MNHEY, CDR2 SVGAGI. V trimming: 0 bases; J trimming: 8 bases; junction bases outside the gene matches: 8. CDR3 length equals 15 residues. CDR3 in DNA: TGTGCCAGCAGTTACTCCCGAGACAGGGGAAGCGGCTACACCTTC. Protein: CASSYSRDRGSGYTF.

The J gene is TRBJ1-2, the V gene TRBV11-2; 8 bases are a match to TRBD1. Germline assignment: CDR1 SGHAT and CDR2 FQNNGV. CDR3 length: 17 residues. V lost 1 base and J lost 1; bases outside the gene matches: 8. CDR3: CASSLGEGDRINYGYTF. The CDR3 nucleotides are TGTGCCAGCAGCTTAGGAGAGGGGGACAGGATTAACTATGGCTACACCTTC. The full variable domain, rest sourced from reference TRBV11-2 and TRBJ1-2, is EAGVAQSPRYKIIEKRQSVAFWCNPISGHATLYWYQQILGQGPKLLIQFQNNGVVDDSQLPKDRFSAERLKGVDSTLKIQPAKLEDSAVYLCASSLGEGDRINYGYTFGSGTRLTVV.

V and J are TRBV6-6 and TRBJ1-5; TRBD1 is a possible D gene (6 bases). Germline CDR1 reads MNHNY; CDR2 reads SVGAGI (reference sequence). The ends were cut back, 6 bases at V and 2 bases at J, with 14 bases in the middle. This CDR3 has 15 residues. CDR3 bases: TGTGCCAGCAGGGACAGCGGGGTAGGCAATCAGCCCCAGCATTTT. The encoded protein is CASRDSGVGNQPQHF.

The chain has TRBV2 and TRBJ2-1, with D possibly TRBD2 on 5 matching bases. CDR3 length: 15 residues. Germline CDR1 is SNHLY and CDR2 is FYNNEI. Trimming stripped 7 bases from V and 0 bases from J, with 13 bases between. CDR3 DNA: TGTGCCAGCACCAGAGTCGCGGGCTCCTACAATGAGCAGTTCTTC. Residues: CASTRVAGSYNEQFF.

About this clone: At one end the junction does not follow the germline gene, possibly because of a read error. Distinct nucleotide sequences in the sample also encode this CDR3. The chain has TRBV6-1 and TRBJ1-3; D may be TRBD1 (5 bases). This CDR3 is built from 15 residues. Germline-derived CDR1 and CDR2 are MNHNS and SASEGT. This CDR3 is CASSDRLPTGNTIYF. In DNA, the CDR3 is TGTGCCAGTAGTGACAGACTTCCAACTGGAAACACCATATATTTT.

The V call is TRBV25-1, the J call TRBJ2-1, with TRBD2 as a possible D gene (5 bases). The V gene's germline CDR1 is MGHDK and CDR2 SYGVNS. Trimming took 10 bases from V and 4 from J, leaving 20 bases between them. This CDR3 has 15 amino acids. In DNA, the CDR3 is TGTGCCACCCAAAACGGAGCGGAAGCTTACAATGAGCAGTTCTTC. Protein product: CATQNGAEAYNEQFF.

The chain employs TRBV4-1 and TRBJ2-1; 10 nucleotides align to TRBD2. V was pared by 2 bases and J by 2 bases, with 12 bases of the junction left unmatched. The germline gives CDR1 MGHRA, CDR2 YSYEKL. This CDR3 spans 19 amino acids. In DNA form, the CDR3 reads TGCGCCAGCAGCCAATCGGGCCTAGCGGGAGCTCCAACCTACAATGAGCAGTTCTTC. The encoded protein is CASSQSGLAGAPTYNEQFF.

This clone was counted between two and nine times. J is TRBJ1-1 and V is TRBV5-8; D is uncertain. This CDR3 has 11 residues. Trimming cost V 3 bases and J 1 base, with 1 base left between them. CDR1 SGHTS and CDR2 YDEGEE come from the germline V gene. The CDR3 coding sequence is TGTGCCAGCAGCTGGAACACTGAAGCTTTCTTT. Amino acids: CASSWNTEAFF.

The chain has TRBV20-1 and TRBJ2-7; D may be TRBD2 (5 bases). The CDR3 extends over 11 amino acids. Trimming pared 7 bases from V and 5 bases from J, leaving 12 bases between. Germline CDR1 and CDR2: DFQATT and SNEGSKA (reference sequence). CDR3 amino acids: CSVRRGNEQYV. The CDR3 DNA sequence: TGCAGTGTAAGGCGAGGGAACGAGCAGTACGTC.

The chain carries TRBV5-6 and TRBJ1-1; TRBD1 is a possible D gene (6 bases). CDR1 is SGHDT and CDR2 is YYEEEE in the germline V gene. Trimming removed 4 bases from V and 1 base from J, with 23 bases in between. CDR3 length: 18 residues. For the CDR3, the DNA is TGTGCCAGCAGCATCGAACTTTCCCGGACAGCCAGGAACACTGAAGCTTTCTTT. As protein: CASSIELSRTARNTEAFF.

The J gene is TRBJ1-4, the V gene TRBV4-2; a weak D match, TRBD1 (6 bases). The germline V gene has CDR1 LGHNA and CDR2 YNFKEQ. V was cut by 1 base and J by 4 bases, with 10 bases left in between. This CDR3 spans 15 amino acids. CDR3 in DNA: TGTGCCAGCAGCCAAGTGGGCAGGGGTAATGAAAAACTGTTTTTT. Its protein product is CASSQVGRGNEKLFF.

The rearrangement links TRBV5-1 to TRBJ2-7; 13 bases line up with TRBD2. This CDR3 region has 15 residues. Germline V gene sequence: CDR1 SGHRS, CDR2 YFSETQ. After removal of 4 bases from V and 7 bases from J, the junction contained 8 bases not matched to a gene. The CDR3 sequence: CASSISGTSGKEQYF. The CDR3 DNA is TGCGCCAGCAGCATCTCCGGGACTAGCGGGAAAGAGCAGTACTTC. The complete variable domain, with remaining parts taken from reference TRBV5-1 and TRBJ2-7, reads KAGVTQTPRYLIKTRGQQVTLSCSPISGHRSVSWYQQTPGQGLQFLFEYFSETQRNKGNFPGRFSGRQFSNSRSEMNVSTLELGDSALYLCASSISGTSGKEQYFGPGTRLTVT.

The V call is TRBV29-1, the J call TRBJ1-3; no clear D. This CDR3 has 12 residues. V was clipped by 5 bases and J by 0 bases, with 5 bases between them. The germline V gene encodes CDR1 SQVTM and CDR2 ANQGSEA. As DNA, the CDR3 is TGCAGCGTTTCCCTCTCTGGAAACACCATATATTTT. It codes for CSVSLSGNTIYF. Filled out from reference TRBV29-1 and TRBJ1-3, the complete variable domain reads SAVISQKPSRDICQRGTSLTIQCQVDSQVTMMFWYRQQPGQSLTLIATANQGSEATYESGFVIDKFPISRPNLTFSTLTVSNMSPEDSSIYLCSVSLSGNTIYFGEGSWLTVV.

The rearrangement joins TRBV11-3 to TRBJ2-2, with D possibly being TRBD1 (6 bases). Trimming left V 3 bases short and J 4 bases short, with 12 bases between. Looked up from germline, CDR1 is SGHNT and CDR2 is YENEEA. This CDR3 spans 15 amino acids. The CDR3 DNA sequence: TGTGCCAGCAGCTTTCTTGGACAGACCACCGGGGAGCTGTTTTTT. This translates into CASSFLGQTTGELFF.

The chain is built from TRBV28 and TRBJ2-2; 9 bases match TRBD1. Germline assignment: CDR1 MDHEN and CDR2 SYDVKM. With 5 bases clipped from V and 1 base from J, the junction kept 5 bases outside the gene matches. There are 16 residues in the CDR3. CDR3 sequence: CASSPGDRENTGELFF. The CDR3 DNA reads TGTGCCAGCAGTCCTGGGGACAGGGAGAACACCGGGGAGCTGTTTTTT.

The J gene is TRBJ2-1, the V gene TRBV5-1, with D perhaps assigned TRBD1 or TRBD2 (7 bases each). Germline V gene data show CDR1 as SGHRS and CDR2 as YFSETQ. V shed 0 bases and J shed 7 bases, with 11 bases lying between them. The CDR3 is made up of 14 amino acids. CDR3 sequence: CASSLDQGGNEQFF. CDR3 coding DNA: TGCGCCAGCAGCTTGGACCAGGGGGGGAATGAGCAGTTCTTC.

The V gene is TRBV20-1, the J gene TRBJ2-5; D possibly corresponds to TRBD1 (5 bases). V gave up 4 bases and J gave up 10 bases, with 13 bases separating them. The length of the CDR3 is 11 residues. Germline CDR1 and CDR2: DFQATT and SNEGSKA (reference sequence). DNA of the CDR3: TGCAGTGCTAATCCAAGGGGTAGCCAGTACTTC. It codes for CSANPRGSQYF.

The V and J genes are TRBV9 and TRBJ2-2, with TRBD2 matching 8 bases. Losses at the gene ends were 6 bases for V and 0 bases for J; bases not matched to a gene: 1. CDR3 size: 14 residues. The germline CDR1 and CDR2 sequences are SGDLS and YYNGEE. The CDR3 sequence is CASMGLANTGELFF. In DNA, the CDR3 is TGTGCCAGCATGGGACTAGCGAACACCGGGGAGCTGTTTTTT.

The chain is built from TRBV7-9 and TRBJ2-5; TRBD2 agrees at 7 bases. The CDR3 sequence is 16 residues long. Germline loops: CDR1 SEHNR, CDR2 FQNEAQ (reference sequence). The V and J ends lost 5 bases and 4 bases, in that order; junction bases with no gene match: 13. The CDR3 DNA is TGTGCCAGCAGCCCCGAGCCGCTGGGAGGGACAGAGACCCAGTACTTC. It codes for CASSPEPLGGTETQYF. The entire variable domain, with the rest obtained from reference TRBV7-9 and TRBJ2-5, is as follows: DTGVSQNPRHKITKRGQNVTFRCDPISEHNRLYWYRQTLGQGPEFLTYFQNEAQLEKSRLLSDRFSAERPKGSFSTLEIQRTEQGDSAMYLCASSPEPLGGTETQYFGPGTRLLVL.

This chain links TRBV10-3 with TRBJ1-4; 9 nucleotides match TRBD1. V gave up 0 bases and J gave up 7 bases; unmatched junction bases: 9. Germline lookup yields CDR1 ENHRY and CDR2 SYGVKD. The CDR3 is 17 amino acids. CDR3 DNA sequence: TGTGCCATCAGTGAGTCGATGTTGGGACAGGGTGCTGAAAAACTGTTTTTT. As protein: CAISESMLGQGAEKLFF.

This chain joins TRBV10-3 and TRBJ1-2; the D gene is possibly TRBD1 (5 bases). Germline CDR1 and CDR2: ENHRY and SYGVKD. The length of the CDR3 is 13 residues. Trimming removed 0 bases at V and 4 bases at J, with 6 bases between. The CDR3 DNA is TGTGCCATCAGTGAGTCCCAGGGCTATGGCTACACCTTC. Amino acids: CAISESQGYGYTF.